This is a list of T cell receptor beta chains from one sample in a study of T cell repertoires in cytomegalovirus infection. TCRdb used MiXCR to reprocess the reads, holding one entry per CDR3 protein. The table records more than 400,000 distinct CDR3 sequences, around 27% of them present only once. The specimen was PBMCs. The receptor set was obtained from a human donor in good health (CMV status not recorded). Some clones in this sample may be carry-over from other donors' samples. The CDR3 runs from the conserved cysteine through the conserved F or W. Each record gives: V gene, CDR3 protein.

V gene: TRBV6-2/TRBV6-3
CDR3 protein: CASSYYLNATYTDTQYF

V gene: TRBV29-1
CDR3 protein: CSVGSTDTQYF

V gene: TRBV5-1
CDR3 protein: CASSLFRGLNEQFF

V gene: TRBV12-3/TRBV12-4
CDR3 protein: CASSLIPGTEQYF

V gene: TRBV15
CDR3 protein: CATSRDRASSYNEQFF

V gene: TRBV9
CDR3 protein: CASSVDGYPYEQYF

V gene: TRBV20-1
CDR3 protein: CSARPSGSSYEQYF

V gene: TRBV7-2
CDR3 protein: CASSPNPRPPNYGYTF

V gene: TRBV30
CDR3 protein: CAWERDRRRGGYTF

V gene: TRBV27
CDR3 protein: CASSLRARGGSQPQHF

V gene: TRBV20-1
CDR3 protein: CSARGGSDYGYTF

V gene: TRBV18
CDR3 protein: CASSQGTSGRETQYF

V gene: TRBV6-6
CDR3 protein: CASSLQGLSTDTQYF

V gene: TRBV29-1
CDR3 protein: CSVAGANTDTQYF

V gene: TRBV20-1
CDR3 protein: CSAQTSSYEQYF

V gene: TRBV7-8
CDR3 protein: CASSLGTSGRQETQYF

V gene: TRBV6-2/TRBV6-3
CDR3 protein: CASSRLTSGSYEQYF

V gene: TRBV4-3
CDR3 protein: CASSQETWDKNYGYTF

V gene: TRBV7-9
CDR3 protein: CASSLAPIGVGFYEQYF

V gene: TRBV7-2
CDR3 protein: CASSLKTSGSGGTDTQYF

V gene: TRBV6-6
CDR3 protein: CASSWGGEGSYNEQFF

V gene: TRBV2
CDR3 protein: CASRPGTATGELFF

V gene: TRBV19
CDR3 protein: CASSIALAVTRDTQYF

V gene: TRBV6-1
CDR3 protein: CASSRYRAGGEKLFF

V gene: TRBV7-8
CDR3 protein: CASSFTDGADPQYF

V gene: TRBV7-4
CDR3 protein: CASSATGGGYGYTF

V gene: TRBV20-1
CDR3 protein: CSARRDPNAEAFF

V gene: TRBV7-6
CDR3 protein: CASSLFLAGGNNEQFF

V gene: TRBV11-2
CDR3 protein: CASTQGPTEAFF

V gene: TRBV7-9
CDR3 protein: CASSSKDGQGAQYF

V gene: TRBV7-8
CDR3 protein: CASSSVSGTANYGYTF

V gene: TRBV6-2/TRBV6-3
CDR3 protein: CASSLWTGKVERTEAFF

V gene: TRBV7-9
CDR3 protein: CASRKTEDTQYF

V gene: TRBV7-2
CDR3 protein: CASSLVSGSEYEQYF

V gene: TRBV7-8
CDR3 protein: CASSLAGALLAGEPAETQYF

V gene: TRBV7-6
CDR3 protein: CASSSAYDRESYNEQFF

V gene: TRBV6-2/TRBV6-3
CDR3 protein: CASRLTPSGSLTGELFF

V gene: TRBV6-6
CDR3 protein: CASKLRNTEAFF

V gene: TRBV7-8
CDR3 protein: CASSLAGQYSNQPQHF

V gene: TRBV18
CDR3 protein: CASSPGPDRGSRYGYTF

V gene: TRBV19
CDR3 protein: CASSIGQANTEAFF

V gene: TRBV11-2
CDR3 protein: CASSFPGGLSDTEAFF

V gene: TRBV7-9
CDR3 protein: CASSGRLGLYNEQFF

V gene: TRBV20-1
CDR3 protein: CSARVGQLNTGELFF

V gene: TRBV7-2
CDR3 protein: CASSPGLAGPGTDTQYF

V gene: TRBV28
CDR3 protein: CASRLPVVAEAFF

V gene: TRBV5-6
CDR3 protein: CASSSLLGDLTGELFF

V gene: TRBV7-9
CDR3 protein: CASSLSTGPNQPQHF

V gene: TRBV5-1
CDR3 protein: CASSRLAEAYNEQFF

V gene: TRBV6-2/TRBV6-3
CDR3 protein: CASSRGRLADYNEQFF

V gene: TRBV6-2/TRBV6-3
CDR3 protein: CASSSGEAVNIQYF

V gene: TRBV27
CDR3 protein: CASSPPGARVSPLHF

V gene: TRBV5-1
CDR3 protein: CASSPDGGSTQHF